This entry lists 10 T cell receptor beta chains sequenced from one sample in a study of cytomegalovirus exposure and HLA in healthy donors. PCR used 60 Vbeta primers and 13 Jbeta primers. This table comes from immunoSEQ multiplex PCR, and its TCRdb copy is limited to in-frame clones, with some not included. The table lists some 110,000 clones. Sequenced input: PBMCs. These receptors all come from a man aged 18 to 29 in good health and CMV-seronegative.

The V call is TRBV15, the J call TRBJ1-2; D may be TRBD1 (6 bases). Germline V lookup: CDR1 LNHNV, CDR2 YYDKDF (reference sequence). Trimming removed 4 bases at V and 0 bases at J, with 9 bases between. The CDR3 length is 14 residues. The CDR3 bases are TGTGCCACCAGCAATGACAGGACTAACTATGGCTACACCTTC. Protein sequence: CATSNDRTNYGYTF.

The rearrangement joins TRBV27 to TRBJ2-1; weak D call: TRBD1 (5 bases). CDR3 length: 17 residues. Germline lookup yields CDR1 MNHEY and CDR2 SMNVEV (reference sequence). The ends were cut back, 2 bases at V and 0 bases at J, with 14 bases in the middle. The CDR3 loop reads CASSLTGWGNSYNEQFF. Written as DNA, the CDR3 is TGTGCCAGCAGTTTAACAGGCTGGGGAAACTCCTACAATGAGCAGTTCTTC.

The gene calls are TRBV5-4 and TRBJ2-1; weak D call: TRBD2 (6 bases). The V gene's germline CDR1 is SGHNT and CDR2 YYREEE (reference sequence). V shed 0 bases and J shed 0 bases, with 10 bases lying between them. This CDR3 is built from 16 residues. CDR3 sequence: CASSLDLGGSYNEQFF. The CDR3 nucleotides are TGTGCCAGCAGCTTGGATCTGGGGGGCTCCTACAATGAGCAGTTCTTC.

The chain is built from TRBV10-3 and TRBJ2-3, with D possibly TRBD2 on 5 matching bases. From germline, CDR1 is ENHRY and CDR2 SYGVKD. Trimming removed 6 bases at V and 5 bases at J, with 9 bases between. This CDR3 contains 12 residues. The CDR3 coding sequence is TGTGCCATCAGGGGAGCGGTAGATACGCAGTATTTT. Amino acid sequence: CAIRGAVDTQYF.

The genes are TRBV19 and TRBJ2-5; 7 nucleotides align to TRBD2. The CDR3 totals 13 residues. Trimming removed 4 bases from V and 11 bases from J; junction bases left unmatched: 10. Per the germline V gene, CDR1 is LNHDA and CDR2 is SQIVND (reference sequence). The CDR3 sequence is CASSSRDYRTQYF. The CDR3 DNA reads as TGTGCCAGTAGTAGCCGGGACTACCGAACGCAGTACTTC.

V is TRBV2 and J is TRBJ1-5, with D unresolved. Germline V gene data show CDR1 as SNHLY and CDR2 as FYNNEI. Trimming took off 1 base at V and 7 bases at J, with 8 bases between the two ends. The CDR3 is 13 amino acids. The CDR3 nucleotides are TGTGCCAGCAGTGAAGTCAGGCCACAGCCCCAGCATTTT. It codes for CASSEVRPQPQHF.

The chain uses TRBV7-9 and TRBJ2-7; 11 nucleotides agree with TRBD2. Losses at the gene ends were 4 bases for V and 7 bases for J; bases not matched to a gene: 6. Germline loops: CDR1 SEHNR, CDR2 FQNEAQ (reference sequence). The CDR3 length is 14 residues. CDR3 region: CASSSLAGVGEQYF. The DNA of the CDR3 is TGTGCCAGCAGCTCACTAGCGGGAGTGGGGGAGCAGTACTTC.

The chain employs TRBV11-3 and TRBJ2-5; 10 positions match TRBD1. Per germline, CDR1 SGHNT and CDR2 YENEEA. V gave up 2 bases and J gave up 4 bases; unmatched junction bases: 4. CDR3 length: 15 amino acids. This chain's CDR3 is CASSLSRTGGETQYF. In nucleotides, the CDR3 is TGTGCCAGCAGCTTATCGCGGACAGGGGGAGAGACCCAGTACTTC. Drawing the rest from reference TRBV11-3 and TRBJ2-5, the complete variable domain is EAGVVQSPRYKIIEKKQPVAFWCNPISGHNTLYWYLQNLGQGPELLIRYENEEAVDDSQLPKDRFSAERLKGVDSTLKIQPAELGDSAVYLCASSLSRTGGETQYFGPGTRLLVL.

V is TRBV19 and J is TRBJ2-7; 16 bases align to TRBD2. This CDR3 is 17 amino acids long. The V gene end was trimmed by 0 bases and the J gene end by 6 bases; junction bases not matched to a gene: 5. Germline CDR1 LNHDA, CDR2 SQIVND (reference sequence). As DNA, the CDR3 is TGTGCCAGTAGTATAGAATTGGGACTAGCGGGAGGGAGCGAGCAGTACTTC. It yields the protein CASSIELGLAGGSEQYF.

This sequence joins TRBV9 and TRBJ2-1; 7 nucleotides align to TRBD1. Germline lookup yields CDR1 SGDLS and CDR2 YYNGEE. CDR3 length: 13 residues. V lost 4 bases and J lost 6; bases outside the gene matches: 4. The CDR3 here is CASSKDRFNEQFF. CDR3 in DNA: TGTGCCAGCAGCAAGGACAGGTTCAATGAGCAGTTCTTC.